A selection of T cell receptor beta chains follows, all from one sample in a study of cytomegalovirus exposure and HLA in healthy donors. Sequenced by immunoSEQ multiplex PCR; TCRdb stores in-frame clones only, minus some. Here the sample spans around 140,000 clones, roughly 86% being singletons. The sample taken for sequencing was PBMCs. All receptors derive from a man younger than 30 in good health and CMV-seropositive. Both conserved end residues are part of each CDR3. Fields, in order: V gene, J gene, CDR3 protein.

TRBV2,TRBJ1-3,CASSPSTGEAGNTIYF
TRBV28,TRBJ2-3,CASTPYQGTDTQYF
TRBV19,TRBJ1-5,CASSISGGNQPQHF
TRBV9,TRBJ1-1,CASSKDRNTEAFF
TRBV18,TRBJ2-7,CASSSTHLDYEQYF
TRBV28,TRBJ1-5,CASSFRGQGNQPQHF
TRBV15,TRBJ1-4,CATSTGFGEKLFF
TRBV30,TRBJ1-2,CAWTPQALYGYTF
TRBV6-5,TRBJ1-1,CASNTGGKAFF
TRBV6-6,TRBJ2-2,CASSERTGPRTGELFF
TRBV28,TRBJ1-2,CASSLDRGRSGYTF
TRBV5-1,TRBJ1-2,CASSLRGQGIYGYTF
TRBV27,TRBJ2-1,CASRRVNNEQFF
TRBV15,TRBJ2-5,CATSNRGRGFGETQYF
TRBV7-7,TRBJ2-1,CASSTGLAGGLEQFF
TRBV19,TRBJ1-1,CASRDMDRGHTEAFF
TRBV5-1,TRBJ1-1,CASSQGWGTEAFF
TRBV5-1,TRBJ2-2,CASSLRGQDTGELFF
TRBV6-1,TRBJ2-7,CASSEGLAGYEQYF
TRBV5-1,TRBJ2-1,CASSPMGLAGVVGEDEQFF
TRBV6-5,TRBJ1-5,CASSPDRGNQPQHF
TRBV30,TRBJ1-2,CAWSEPRRRANYGYTF
TRBV19,TRBJ2-7,CATQPGSVTEQYF
TRBV27,TRBJ2-1,CASSLPGIEQFF
TRBV30,TRBJ1-2,CAWSVTAPANYGYTF
TRBV2,TRBJ2-7,CASTSRVAPYEQYF
TRBV6-1,TRBJ1-1,CASRTGVGNTEAFF
TRBV5-1,TRBJ2-7,CASTPLAGGVYEQYF
TRBV11-1,TRBJ2-2,CASSPRDIRTTGELFF
TRBV6-1,TRBJ2-7,CASSARGQNLEQYF
TRBV6-5,TRBJ2-3,CASSYMAGQGTDTQYF
TRBV5-1,TRBJ2-4,CASSLQTGRAKNIQYF
TRBV7-3,TRBJ2-1,CASSSGRTGGHEQFF
TRBV7-9,TRBJ2-7,CASSPTSSYEQYF
TRBV28,TRBJ1-2,CASSRTRRANYGYTF
TRBV5-1,TRBJ2-2,CASSSFLAANTGELFF
TRBV9,TRBJ2-5,CASSPRTSGTTSKGETQYF
TRBV2,TRBJ2-7,CASSEAASYEQYF
TRBV5-1,.,CASSSGTTLYEQYF
TRBV30,TRBJ1-1,CAWKGTRSTEAFF
TRBV6-6,TRBJ1-2,CASKNRGRYYGYTF